This is a list of T cell receptor beta chains from one sample in a study of T cell responses to AZD1222 COVID-19 vaccine. TCRdb's table, derived via immunoSEQ multiplex PCR, lists solely in-frame clones and lacks some. Of some 130,000 clones in the sample, 85% to 90% were seen once. Here the sequenced sample was peripheral blood, taken on day 0 of AZD1222 vaccination. The receptors come from an adult in good health. Each CDR3 is given with its conserved first and last residue. A D gene is named only where the DNA matches it firmly. Where a row states a size, it is once, few, many or the class of an expanded clone; other rows omit it.

V gene	clone size	J gene	D gene	CDR3 protein	CDR3 DNA
TRBV6-5	-	TRBJ2-3	-	CACRVRGGAQDTQYF	TGTGCCTGCCGCGTGAGGGGGGGGGCCCAAGATACGCAGTATTTT
TRBV7-2	once	TRBJ2-3	TRBD2	CASSRSGGRTDTQYF	TGTGCCAGCAGCCGTAGCGGGGGTCGTACAGATACGCAGTATTTT
TRBV25-1	-	TRBJ2-7	TRBD1	CATPPSPSTGALYEQYF	TGTGCCACCCCCCCCTCTCCATCGACAGGGGCGCTCTACGAGCAGTACTTC
TRBV19	-	TRBJ1-2	-	CASSSPGTDYGYTF	TGTGCCAGTAGTTCCCCCGGGACGGACTATGGCTACACCTTC
TRBV27	-	TRBJ1-1	TRBD1	CASSLGQGFAEAFF	TGTGCCAGCAGTCTCGGACAGGGTTTCGCTGAAGCTTTCTTT
TRBV9	-	TRBJ2-3	-	CASSVGEFSTDTQYF	TGTGCCAGCAGCGTAGGAGAGTTTTCGACAGATACGCAGTATTTT
TRBV5-4	few	TRBJ1-2	-	CASSLGSQGYGYTF	TGTGCCAGCAGCTTGGGGAGTCAGGGCTATGGCTACACCTTC
TRBV30	-	TRBJ1-1	TRBD1	CALRDRGNTEAFF	TGTGCCCTCCGGGACAGGGGGAACACTGAAGCTTTCTTT
TRBV2	few	TRBJ1-1	-	CASRDMTEAFF	TGTGCCAGCAGGGATATGACTGAAGCTTTCTTT
TRBV28	-	TRBJ2-7	TRBD1	CASSSGQSYEQYF	TGTGCCAGCAGTTCGGGACAGTCCTACGAGCAGTACTTC
TRBV10-1	-	TRBJ1-1	-	CASTPHLNTEAFF	TGCGCCAGCACACCCCACTTGAACACTGAAGCTTTCTTT
TRBV28	-	TRBJ1-4	TRBD1	CASEAGTGNEKLFF	TGTGCCAGCGAGGCAGGGACAGGGAACGAAAAACTGTTTTTT
TRBV5-8	-	TRBJ1-2	-	CASSLSVGRLGYTF	TGTGCCAGCAGCTTGAGTGTGGGGAGACTTGGCTACACCTTC
TRBV7-9	-	TRBJ2-3	TRBD2	CASSEKTSGADTQYF	TGTGCCAGCAGCGAGAAGACTAGCGGGGCAGATACGCAGTATTTT
TRBV19	-	TRBJ1-1	-	CASHLMGGTEAFF	TGTGCCAGTCACCTAATGGGAGGGACTGAAGCTTTCTTT
TRBV6-4	-	TRBJ2-6	-	CASSASGANVLTF	TGTGCCAGCAGTGCCTCTGGGGCCAACGTCCTGACTTTC
TRBV18	-	TRBJ2-5	TRBD2	CASSPRTSGGAVETQYF	TGTGCCAGCTCACCCCGGACTAGCGGGGGGGCCGTGGAGACCCAGTACTTC
TRBV28	-	TRBJ1-2	-	CASSKQMNYGYTF	TGTGCCAGCAGCAAACAGATGAACTATGGCTACACCTTC
TRBV9	-	TRBJ1-3	-	CASSERGSGNTIYF	TGTGCCAGCAGCGAGAGGGGCTCTGGAAACACCATATATTTT
TRBV5-1	-	TRBJ1-3	-	CASSLGITSGNTIYF	TGCGCCAGCAGCTTGGGCATCACATCTGGAAACACCATATATTTT
TRBV7-6	-	TRBJ1-3	-	CASSLLGAGNTIYF	TGTGCCAGCAGCCTTCTCGGGGCTGGAAACACCATATATTTT
TRBV27	-	TRBJ1-2	-	CATWWGLYTF	TGTGCCACCTGGTGGGGACTCTACACCTTC
TRBV27	-	TRBJ1-2	TRBD1	CASSYRGNYGYTF	TGTGCCAGCAGTTACAGGGGTAACTATGGCTACACCTTC
TRBV7-6	-	TRBJ2-2	-	CASSLQTPGGELFF	TGTGCCAGCAGCTTACAGACACCGGGCGGGGAGCTGTTTTTT
TRBV3-1/TRBV3-2	-	TRBJ2-3	-	CASSQGGTDTQYF	TGTGCCAGCAGCCAAGGAGGCACAGATACGCAGTATTTT
TRBV28	once	TRBJ2-7	-	CASSLVSAGFTYEQYF	TGTGCCAGCAGTTTAGTCAGCGCTGGCTTCACCTACGAGCAGTACTTC
TRBV10-3	-	TRBJ1-3	-	CAISVDGHRSGNTIYF	TGTGCCATCAGTGTGGACGGCCACCGCTCTGGAAACACCATATATTTT
TRBV15	-	TRBJ1-5	-	CATSRDPSMNQPQHF	TGTGCCACCAGCAGAGACCCCTCAATGAATCAGCCCCAGCATTTT
TRBV7-9	-	TRBJ1-4	-	CASSWGRVQGNEKLFF	TGTGCCAGCAGCTGGGGGAGGGTCCAGGGTAATGAAAAACTGTTTTTT
TRBV6-4	-	TRBJ2-7	-	CASSESVGGYEQYF	TGTGCCAGCAGTGAGTCGGTTGGGGGTTACGAGCAGTACTTC
TRBV14	-	TRBJ2-5	-	CASSRPPEGHGTQYF	TGTGCCAGCAGCCGCCCGCCTGAGGGCCATGGGACCCAGTACTTC
TRBV11-2	-	TRBJ1-2	-	CASSLGGASLYGYTF	TGTGCCAGCAGCTTAGGCGGAGCATCTCTCTATGGCTACACCTTC
TRBV27	-	TRBJ2-1	TRBD2	CASSPSGGSYNEQFF	TGTGCCAGCAGTCCTAGCGGGGGATCCTACAATGAGCAGTTCTTC
TRBV6-2/TRBV6-3	-	TRBJ1-2	TRBD1	CASSFLPGQGSFNYGYTF	TGTGCCAGCAGTTTCCTACCGGGACAGGGATCGTTTAACTATGGCTACACCTTC
TRBV6-6	-	TRBJ2-1	-	CASSKAGTDYEFF	TGTGCCAGCAGTAAAGCCGGGACGGATTATGAGTTCTTC
TRBV10-2	-	TRBJ2-6	TRBD2	CASSPTTSGVSGANVLTF	TGCGCCAGCAGTCCCACGACTAGCGGGGTTTCTGGGGCCAACGTCCTGACTTTC
TRBV4-2	-	TRBJ2-2	TRBD2	CASSQVSAGGYTGELFF	TGTGCCAGCAGCCAAGTATCAGCGGGGGGGTACACCGGGGAGCTGTTTTTT
TRBV20-1	-	TRBJ1-1	-	CSASSPLRRGNTEAFF	TGCAGTGCTAGTTCGCCCCTTAGGCGGGGGAACACTGAAGCTTTCTTT
TRBV13	-	TRBJ1-2	-	CASSVLGGRNGYTF	TGTGCCAGCAGCGTTCTTGGCGGGCGGAATGGCTACACCTTC
TRBV18	-	TRBJ1-3	-	CASSPPNRAGNTIYF	TGTGCCAGCTCACCACCGAACAGGGCTGGAAACACCATATATTTT
TRBV24-1	-	TRBJ1-1	-	CATSDSSGGNTEAFF	TGTGCCACCAGTGATTCCTCCGGAGGGAACACTGAAGCTTTCTTT
TRBV28	-	TRBJ1-5	-	CASSLGVRGNQPQHF	TGTGCCAGCAGTTTAGGGGTTAGGGGCAATCAGCCCCAGCATTTT
TRBV5-1	once	TRBJ1-3	-	CASSLGEAPGNTIYF	TGCGCCAGCAGCTTAGGGGAGGCTCCTGGAAACACCATATATTTT
TRBV5-1	-	TRBJ1-1	-	CASSLMGRVTEAFF	TGCGCCAGCAGCTTGATGGGACGGGTCACTGAAGCTTTCTTT
TRBV20-1	-	TRBJ1-5	-	CSASPGAKGNQPQHF	TGCAGTGCTAGTCCTGGGGCTAAGGGAAATCAGCCCCAGCATTTT
TRBV19	-	TRBJ2-2	-	CASSMATNTGELFF	TGTGCCAGTAGTATGGCCACGAACACCGGGGAGCTGTTTTTT
TRBV9	-	TRBJ2-2	TRBD1	CASSVGGTEYTGELFF	TGTGCCAGCAGCGTAGGGGGGACAGAATATACCGGGGAGCTGTTTTTT
TRBV11-3	-	TRBJ2-7	-	CASSLRGDNYEQYF	TGTGCCAGCAGCTTGAGAGGGGACAACTACGAGCAGTACTTC
TRBV19	-	TRBJ1-6	-	CASSGPRPQERSPLHF	TGTGCCAGTAGTGGTCCCCGGCCCCAGGAACGGTCACCCCTCCACTTT
TRBV12-3/TRBV12-4	-	TRBJ2-7	TRBD1	CASKGQVLGEQYF	TGTGCCAGCAAGGGACAGGTGCTGGGCGAGCAGTACTTC
TRBV6-5	-	TRBJ2-7	TRBD2	CASRQSGTPWF	TGTGCCTCCCGCCAAAGCGGGACTCCTTGGTTC
TRBV15	few	TRBJ1-3	TRBD1	CATSRGGTGNGNTIYF	TGTGCCACCAGCAGAGGTGGGACAGGGAACGGAAACACCATATATTTT
TRBV7-9	-	TRBJ1-2	-	CASSRPDGNYGYTF	TGTGCCAGCAGCCGACCCGACGGAAACTATGGCTACACCTTC
TRBV24-1	-	TRBJ2-1	-	CATSDSGTAVYNEQFF	TGTGCCACCAGTGATTCCGGGACTGCAGTATACAATGAGCAGTTCTTC
TRBV30	-	TRBJ1-2	-	CAWGKSGTLNYGYTF	TGTGCCTGGGGGAAATCCGGGACACTTAACTATGGCTACACCTTC
TRBV6-5	-	TRBJ2-7	TRBD2	CASSPRGGGSYEQYF	TGTGCCAGCAGTCCCCGGGGCGGGGGGTCCTACGAGCAGTACTTC
TRBV11-2	once	TRBJ1-3	TRBD1	CASSLGLTGAIGNTIYF	TGTGCCAGCAGCTTAGGCCTTACAGGGGCCATTGGAAACACCATATATTTT
TRBV7-6	-	TRBJ1-2	TRBD1	CASGDSSLDYGYTF	TGTGCCAGCGGGGACAGCTCACTGGACTATGGCTACACCTTC